The sequence of this T cell receptor beta chain was determined in a study of human T cells and chemical hapten exposure. Study findings and constraints: No change in TCRs above 1 in 1000 frequency was produced by DPC sensitization. Expanded TCRs grouped into significantly more large CDR3 similarity clusters than controls produced.

This clonotype appeared many times. The target antigen is unknown. Original handling: TCRs per sample had a median of around 98,000 and ranged from about 23,224 to 700,000. One entry per CDR3 protein, called by TCRdb with MiXCR from the RACE reads. TCRdb's processing, not the authors' own work, is the source of the V and J calls. The data show fewer than 350,000 distinct CDR3 sequences, roughly 8% seen once. The CDR3 extends over 18 amino acids. Trimming took off 5 bases at V and 0 bases at J, with 17 bases between the two ends. In germline, CDR1 is SGHAT, CDR2 FQDESV (reference sequence). Time point noted: pre-sensitization, week 0. The treatment is: therapeutic diphenylcyclopropenone sensitization with weekly scalp DPC.

The chain uses TRBV11-1 and TRBJ1-6; D is uncertain. This clonotype originated in a man between 18 and 35 years old with alopecia areata. Some clones in this sample may be carry-over from other donors' samples. The material was whole blood, obtained in connection with sensitization to the hapten diphenylcyclopropenone (DPC). The CDR3 spells CASSDDWAASSYNSPLHF. CDR3 nucleotides: TGTGCCAGCAGCGACGATTGGGCAGCCAGCTCCTATAATTCACCCCTCCACTTT. The whole variable domain, remainder taken from reference TRBV11-1 and TRBJ1-6, is EAEVAQSPRYKITEKSQAVAFWCDPISGHATLYWYRQILGQGPELLVQFQDESVVDDSQLPKDRFSAERLKGVDSTLKIQPAELGDSAMYLCASSDDWAASSYNSPLHFGNGTRLTVT.